This record covers a single TCR beta chain. The table lists this clone with a few counts. Its antigen target is currently unknown. No much larger clone exists at a distance of one base, and base qualities are not known. CDR1 and CDR2 are read off the germline V gene as MNHNS and SASEGT. Trimming costs V 9 bases and J 0 bases, and their ends lie 6 bases apart. The CDR3 runs 11 residues from the cysteine to the phenylalanine. CDR3 DNA is the only sequence kept; it has 33 bases, read in frame from the first base. The cohort was made up of several hundred healthy bone marrow donors. At the time of sampling, every cohort member was nominally healthy, though immune exposures that went unrecorded were likely present. The donor tested CMV seronegative, placing the donor among the 352 seronegative members of the cohort. Every donor gave a peripheral blood sample, and the peripheral blood mononuclear cells from that sample were used for TCR beta sequencing. The Qiagen DNeasy Blood Extraction Kit was used to extract genomic DNA from the blood cell samples.

The source of the sample is a study of cytomegalovirus exposure and HLA in healthy donors (dated by TCRdb to about 2017). Background on the whole study: An earlier analysis of around 600 of the donors reported about 250 Gb of sequence data and roughly 100 million unique TCR beta sequences from about 200 million T cells. Alongside the repertoire data, information on donor age, sex, ethnicity and CMV serostatus was compiled. Using immunosequencing, the study profiled T cell repertoires from 500 to 800 subjects and related those repertoires to cytomegalovirus serostatus. The number of typed donors differed by locus: about 620-630 for A, B, C, DRB1 and DQB1; approximately 540 for DQA1; approximately 600 for DPA1; and some 430 for DPB1. Every discovery cohort repertoire had been produced on one sequencing platform. An earlier analysis of 587 of the donors used high-throughput TCR beta sequencing to judge whether each TCR beta V gene segment behaved as functional or pseudogenic. The later analysis used no new phenotypic data to find candidate immune exposures, relying instead on TCR beta sequences and their occurrence across donors. A later genetic analysis took genome-wide SNP genotypes for about three fifths of the roughly 670 donors and used that subset as a discovery cohort. To predict cytomegalovirus infection status, the study brought together high-throughput TCR immunosequencing, statistical association of individual TCRs with disease status, and machine learning. An early release covering about 600 HLA-typed donors comprised approximately 290 gigabases of sequencing data and about 90 million unique TCR sequences. A later analysis re-examined previously published TCR beta repertoires from around 670 donors and added high-resolution HLA genotyping to investigate patterns of TCR occurrence. The aim of the study was to test whether cataloging public T cell receptors could identify signatures of past pathogen exposure. On average, around 240,000 unique TCR beta nucleotide sequences were sequenced per donor among more than 350 genotyped donors of the cohort, with roughly 18% of those sequences being non-productive. The genetic ancestry cluster associated with self-reported Caucasian donors included over 65% of the roughly 400 genotyped donors. HLA typing included class I and class II loci at four-digit resolution. In addition to the first cohort of 666 subjects, a separate validation cohort of 120 different subjects was used. About five DR-DQ haplotypes were handled as single units for association and clustering, since linkage in the cohort was strong. Results and caveats for the whole study, not just this receptor: In both the original and validation cohorts, the classifier was reported to diagnose cytomegalovirus status with high specificity and sensitivity. A later analysis found that HLA-associated TCR beta chains were more clonally expanded and had lower generation probabilities than equally common non-associated chains. Immune exposure information for the cohort was limited to CMV serostatus. Because counts were too low, some 16 rarely observed V segments, including chromosome 9 orphons, were excluded from the earlier analysis of 587 of the donors. Linkage disequilibrium might explain the correlated functional status among segregating V segments, but an unknown experimental factor could not be ruled out. An earlier analysis of approximately 600 of the donors showed that most TCR beta V segments appeared in productive rearrangements either about 87% or about 30% of the time, which broadly matched IMGT annotations. Some IMGT-functional V segments, including TRBV6-2 and TRBV6-3, could not be distinguished by the 87-base-pair reads and were therefore excluded. A later genetic analysis reported fewer N-insertions in productive TCRs among donors in an Asian-associated ancestry cluster than the approximately 670-donor mean. A later genetic analysis associated a missense DCLRE1C variant with V-gene and J-gene trimming of TCR beta chains, and an independent cohort replicated the association. Across donors, most TCR sequences were observed very rarely, whereas some public TCRs were present in many individuals. This cohort had only TCR beta chains sequenced, and the lack of alpha or paired-chain data limited which features could be detected. The sequencing pipeline was judged likely to have produced a cluster of highly shared sequence variants as a technical artifact. According to the authors, the approach could potentially be generalized to other disease states and immunological phenotypes. The study gave a list of 150 to 200 TCR beta chains associated with cytomegalovirus. When HLA alleles, especially DR and DQ, strongly co-occurred, attributing TCR associations to individual alleles was difficult. In a later analysis, most CMV-associated TCR beta chains were found to appear HLA-restricted, with HLA associations seemingly driven largely by CMV exposure. Sequencing depth was assumed to be roughly uniform across donors in the presence/absence analyses, though that assumption may not hold. Because some donors lacked HLA typing at each locus, the association tests relied only on the typed subset. A further reported finding was that TCR beta sequences accurately predicted the HLA-A and HLA-B alleles for most subjects in the first cohort. A later analysis reported that several top co-occurrence clusters appeared linked to parvovirus B19, influenza, CMV and Epstein-Barr virus. A later analysis associated 17,000 or so TCR beta sequences with specific HLA alleles at a false discovery rate of 0.05. A later analysis found that TCR association rates varied across HLA loci, with DRB1 alleles showing the most associated TCRs and HLA-C alleles the fewest. A few of the identified cytomegalovirus-associated TCR beta chains were confirmed in vitro to be specific for cytomegalovirus antigens.

The receptor library was made with the immunoSEQ multiplex PCR assay. For the multiplex PCR, a mixture combining 60 forward primers for TCR Vbeta segments and 13 reverse primers for TCR Jbeta segments was used. The CDR3 region of rearranged TCR beta genes was amplified from genomic DNA with a multiplex PCR assay. The Illumina HiSeq System was used to sequence the amplified TCR beta libraries as 87-base-pair reads. The source study handled its data this way. A later analysis counted approximately 84 million unique TCR beta chains across the roughly 700 repertoires, and some 12 million of these chains were shared by at least two donors. To remove PCR and sequencing errors, raw reads were error-corrected and collapsed into unique sequences using a nearest-neighbor algorithm that merged closely related sequences. Alignment of CDR3 sequences to IMGT reference sequences was used to assign V, D and J gene segments. For a sequence to be retained, at least a six-nucleotide match to both a V gene segment and a J gene segment was required. A rearrangement was called productive if the CDR3 had no stop codons and remained in frame with V and J, and every other rearrangement was called non-productive. Following IMGT convention, CDR3 was defined as the stretch from the second conserved V-encoded cysteine to the conserved J-encoded phenylalanine. The earlier analysis of about 570 of the donors excluded any sequence lacking an unambiguous match to a single V gene segment. In an earlier analysis of 587 of the donors, a V segment was called functional when productive rearrangements were above 56.7%, and segregating when the standard deviation between donors exceeded 5%. A statistical classification framework was developed to diagnose cytomegalovirus status using the catalog of TCR beta chain sequences. A later analysis assigned V and J genes by comparing TCR nucleotide sequences with IMGT/GENE-DB human TR gene sequences. A later analysis assigned CDR3 sequences and most-parsimonious VDJ recombination scenarios with the TCRdist pipeline. In a later analysis, every TCR beta chain was defined by the combination of its CDR3 amino acid sequence and its V-gene family, and reads without a unique V-gene family were dropped. As a way to deal with suspected cross-contamination and a sequencing artifact, a later analysis dropped approximately 570 nucleotide sequences that were highly shared and had low generation probability. In a later analysis, a clonal expansion index was calculated for each public chain from normalized within-repertoire ranks of inferred template counts. Generation probabilities in a later analysis came from a VDJ recombination model fitted to out-of-frame rearrangements, and those results were checked against IGoR. In a later analysis, TCR-TCR, TCR-HLA and TCR-CMV co-occurrence was scored with hypergeometric tests, and a repertoire-size bias correction was applied to TCR pairs. In a later analysis, false discovery rates were estimated by permuting HLA or CMV assignments 20 times. A later analysis grouped co-occurring TCRs with DBSCAN, adding TCRdist sequence similarity when clustering within HLA-allele-positive subsets. Repertoires with fewer than 30,000 or more than 120,000 public chains, plus five repertoires with anomalous nucleotide sharing, were excluded from co-occurrence clustering. TCRdb re-hosts the immuneACCESS table, in-frame sequences only. Its copies lack some clones; in the studies checked, an unresolved V gene accounts for under half of them, and the cause for the rest is not known. V and J calls and clone size are as listed in that table; D and trimming were resolved from the DNA. The sample data list roughly 140,000 clones, and about 74% of these were observed just once. Jointly, the top ten make up roughly 1.8% of the sample.

This sequence originates from a woman aged 40 to 50 in good health and CMV-seronegative. The sequenced sample consisted of PBMCs. Recombination linked TRBV6-1 to TRBJ2-7, with the D gene too uncertain to name. The DNA is as follows: TGTGCCAGTCTTAGCTCCTACGAGCAGTACTTC. It specifies CASLSSYEQYF.